A selection of T cell receptor beta chains follows, all from one sample in a study of blood T cell repertoires in COVID-19. Measured with immunoSEQ multiplex PCR; TCRdb has only the in-frame clones, and not every one. The sample lists around 300,000 clones; 80% to 90% were seen once. Material: PBMCs or T cells enriched from blood (not recorded which). The receptors derive from a man aged 25 to 40 who had recovered from COVID-19. The CDR3 runs from the conserved cysteine through the conserved F or W. The order of the fields is CDR3 protein, V gene, D gene, J gene. D genes are given only for firm matches.

CASSRRSSGNTEAFF,TRBV3-1/TRBV3-2,.,TRBJ1-1
CASSLGQPYEQYF,TRBV27,.,TRBJ2-7
CASSIEGGNQPQHF,TRBV19,.,TRBJ1-5
CASSRVVSGDQETQYF,TRBV6-6,TRBD2,TRBJ2-5
CASSFRGGNQPQHF,TRBV7-9,.,TRBJ1-5
CASSFGQGYNEQFF,TRBV11-3,TRBD1,TRBJ2-1
CASRAGRPNQPQHF,TRBV6-5,.,TRBJ1-5
CSARNVYEQFF,TRBV20-1,.,TRBJ2-1
CASSPGYGYTF,TRBV7-9,.,TRBJ1-2
CASSYSGQGNGYTF,TRBV6-5,TRBD1,TRBJ1-2
CASSLAYRGRNTGELFF,TRBV13,TRBD1,TRBJ2-2
CATSREGTASYNSPLHF,TRBV15,.,TRBJ1-6
CASSPEREARAEAFF,TRBV19,.,TRBJ1-1
CASSILQGAVEKLFF,TRBV19,TRBD1,TRBJ1-4
CASSLMGGGLTDTQYF,TRBV7-8,TRBD2,TRBJ2-3
CATSRGPAGTGGTEAFF,TRBV15,TRBD1,TRBJ1-1
CASSGYRGNNEKLFF,TRBV19,TRBD1,TRBJ1-4
CASSLGSQGNTEAFF,TRBV28,.,TRBJ1-1
CASNLGLAGFPEQFF,TRBV5-1,TRBD2,TRBJ2-1
CASSPGDRIYEQYF,TRBV7-9,TRBD1,TRBJ2-7
CASSLTTNYEQYF,TRBV5-1,.,TRBJ2-7
CASSQVDRGGYGYTF,TRBV3-1/TRBV3-2,TRBD1,TRBJ1-2
CASSPPRTGWVGNEKLFF,TRBV5-5,TRBD1,TRBJ1-4
CASSQVADSNQPQHF,TRBV4-1,.,TRBJ1-5
CASSPDREGYGYTF,TRBV2,TRBD1,TRBJ1-2
CASSVGGIGQPQHF,TRBV9,.,TRBJ1-5
CSASELRGDGYTF,TRBV20-1,.,TRBJ1-2
CSVEPRSGGAAKDEQFF,TRBV29-1,TRBD1,TRBJ2-1
CASSLRTGTAHEQYF,TRBV28,TRBD1,TRBJ2-7
CATRLAGAGEQFF,TRBV24-1,TRBD2,TRBJ2-1
CASIETKGATDTQYF,TRBV27,.,TRBJ2-3
CASSEWDRGGYGYTF,TRBV6-1,TRBD1,TRBJ1-2
CASSSDWNTGELFF,TRBV7-9,.,TRBJ2-2
CASSQVQGLNYGYTF,TRBV4-2,.,TRBJ1-2
CASSLTGSPYNEQFF,TRBV5-4,.,TRBJ2-1
CASTSQGGRERNNSPLHF,TRBV28,.,TRBJ1-6
CAWSPLAYGYTF,TRBV30,.,TRBJ1-2
CATSQRPGYSYNEQFF,TRBV15,.,TRBJ2-1
CASSYAGGGRYNEQFF,TRBV6-5,TRBD2,TRBJ2-1
CASSRSRQATHSYEQYF,TRBV27,.,TRBJ2-7
CASSEFLEGNSPLHF,TRBV25-1,.,TRBJ1-6
CATTPSGGSSYNEQFF,TRBV28,TRBD2,TRBJ2-1
CASSLALVPYEQYF,TRBV7-2,.,TRBJ2-7
CASSYSTGEVDYGYTF,TRBV6-5,TRBD1,TRBJ1-2
CASSSSGSTYEQYF,TRBV7-2,.,TRBJ2-7
CAGRYREGYNSPLHF,TRBV6-5,.,TRBJ1-6
CASGSWGDIGWDYGYTF,TRBV28,.,TRBJ1-2
CASSYSGARGYTF,TRBV6-5,.,TRBJ1-2
CASSIGPGQYEQYF,TRBV19,.,TRBJ2-7
CASSRTGFRQETQYF,TRBV19,TRBD1,TRBJ2-5
CASSSGQGYEQYF,TRBV6-5,TRBD1,TRBJ2-7
CASIHRQGNGYTF,TRBV19,TRBD1,TRBJ1-2